These 30 T cell receptor beta chains were sequenced from one sample in a study of T cells in tuberculosis. Produced via immunoSEQ multiplex PCR; TCRdb's table is partial and in-frame only. The sample contains 47,000 or so clones, nearly 95% of which appear only once. Stated time point: new active TB diagnosis, blood taken before or within 7 days of starting treatment. The source was PBMCs, collected at tuberculosis diagnosis. Receptor source: an adult with tuberculosis.

For the CDR3, the DNA is TGCGCCAGCAGCTGGACAGGATTGAACTCTGGAAACACCATATATTTT. It yields the protein CASSWTGLNSGNTIYF. The chain uses TRBV5-1 and TRBJ1-3; 7 positions match TRBD1. Germline V lookup: CDR1 SGHRS, CDR2 YFSETQ. CDR3 length: 16 amino acids. V lost 3 bases and J lost 0; bases outside the gene matches: 6.

This clone rates as medium-sized. This rearrangement joins TRBV7-6 to TRBJ2-7; D possibly corresponds to TRBD2 (5 bases). Germline CDR1 and CDR2: SGHVS and FNYEAQ. The length of the CDR3 is 14 residues. The germline V and J ends were trimmed by 1 base and 2 bases, with 9 bases remaining between them. This CDR3 is CASSLDSGPYEQYF. In nucleotides, the CDR3 is TGTGCCAGCAGCTTAGACAGCGGACCCTACGAGCAGTACTTC.

CDR3: CASSRGMGTGETQYF. CDR3 DNA: TGTGCCAGTAGTAGGGGTATGGGGACAGGAGAGACCCAGTACTTC. The V gene is TRBV19, the J gene TRBJ2-5, with 8 bases that match TRBD1. The ends lost 4 bases at V and 4 bases at J; junction bases unmatched: 8. The germline CDR1 and CDR2 sequences are LNHDA and SQIVND (reference sequence). This CDR3 spans 15 amino acids.

The chain recombines TRBV5-1 with TRBJ2-1; a weak D match, TRBD1 (5 bases). The CDR3 loop spans 17 amino acids. V was pared by 3 bases and J by 1 base, with 17 bases between. CDR1 is SGHRS, CDR2 YFSETQ, per germline. DNA for the CDR3: TGCGCCAGCAGCTCCTATTCAGGGTCAATTTCCTACAATGAGCAGTTCTTC. Its translation: CASSSYSGSISYNEQFF.

This chain joins TRBV4-1 and TRBJ2-7, with D possibly matching TRBD1 (6 bases). The V and J ends lost 4 bases and 0 bases respectively, with 7 bases between them. The germline CDR1 and CDR2 sequences are MGHRA and YSYEKL. The CDR3 loop spans 13 amino acids. CDR3 DNA: TGCGCCAGCAGCCTCAGGGGCTCCTACGAGCAGTACTTC. Its protein product is CASSLRGSYEQYF.

The chain has TRBV28 and TRBJ2-3; D possibly corresponds to TRBD2 (5 bases). V dropped 2 bases and J dropped 0 bases, with 12 bases sitting between them. Germline CDR1 reads MDHEN; CDR2 reads SYDVKM. This CDR3 has 16 amino acids. CDR3 loop: CASSLRRRASTDTQYF. CDR3 DNA sequence: TGTGCCAGCAGTTTAAGACGGCGGGCTAGCACAGATACGCAGTATTTT.

This chain joins TRBV5-4 and TRBJ2-1, with TRBD2 identical over 9 bases. The CDR3 is made up of 15 amino acids. Germline V CDR1 and CDR2: SGHNT, YYREEE (reference sequence). Germline trimming cut 3 bases from V and 8 bases from J; bases unmatched to any gene: 9. CDR3 amino acids: CASSSGTSLFYEQFF. The CDR3 DNA reads TGTGCCAGCAGCTCCGGGACTAGCCTCTTCTATGAGCAGTTCTTC.

The chain recombines TRBV7-2 with TRBJ2-3; D is unresolved. The germline CDR1 and CDR2 sequences are SGHTA and FQGNSA. The V and J ends lost 5 bases and 3 bases respectively, with 9 bases between them. CDR3 length: 13 residues. CDR3 sequence (DNA): TGTGCCAGCAGCATCTACTCGACAGATACGCAGTATTTT. Translating gives CASSIYSTDTQYF. Supplemented by reference TRBV7-2 and TRBJ2-3, the full variable domain reads GAGVSQSPSNKVTEKGKDVELRCDPISGHTALYWYRQSLGQGLEFLIYFQGNSAPDKSGLPSDRFSAERTGGSVSTLTIQRTQQEDSAVYLCASSIYSTDTQYFGPGTRLTVL.

This chain uses TRBV25-1 with TRBJ2-5, with a tentative D call TRBD2 (5 bases). This CDR3 is 17 amino acids long. Trimming shortened V by 2 bases and J by 3 bases, and 19 bases separated the two germline ends. The V gene's germline CDR1 is MGHDK and CDR2 SYGVNS. The CDR3: CASSEVAAAGTKETQYF. DNA of the CDR3: TGTGCCAGCAGTGAAGTGGCCGCGGCGGGCACTAAAGAGACCCAGTACTTC. The entire variable domain, with the rest obtained from reference TRBV25-1 and TRBJ2-5, is as follows: EADIYQTPRYLVIGTGKKITLECSQTMGHDKMYWYQQDPGMELHLIHYSYGVNSTEKGDLSSESTVSRIRTEHFPLTLESARPSHTSQYLCASSEVAAAGTKETQYFGPGTRLLVL.

The V gene is TRBV7-9, the J gene TRBJ2-7; a weak D match, TRBD2 (6 bases). Per germline, CDR1 SEHNR and CDR2 FQNEAQ (reference sequence). The CDR3 is 14 residues long. Trimming removed 8 bases at V and 2 bases at J, with 16 bases between. DNA for the CDR3: TGTGCCAGCTCCCGGGGTAGCGGCACCTACGAGCAGTACTTC. As protein: CASSRGSGTYEQYF.

V is TRBV28 and J is TRBJ2-7; 9 positions agree with TRBD1. The CDR3 is 14 amino acids. Germline trimming cut 7 bases from V and 3 bases from J; bases unmatched to any gene: 7. In germline, CDR1 is MDHEN, CDR2 SYDVKM. The CDR3 spells CASKRDRAIYEQYF. The CDR3 DNA follows: TGTGCCAGCAAGCGGGACAGGGCCATCTACGAGCAGTACTTC.

The chain couples TRBV5-1 to TRBJ2-2, with D uncertain. V shed 7 bases and J shed 3 bases, with 10 bases lying between them. Looked up from germline, CDR1 is SGHRS and CDR2 is YFSETQ. The CDR3 sequence is 13 residues long. The CDR3 nucleotides read TGCGCCAGCTCGGAGTCAGACACCGGGGAGCTGTTTTTT. Amino acid sequence: CASSESDTGELFF.

V is TRBV5-6 and J is TRBJ2-1, with 7 bases lining up with TRBD2. Germline CDR1 is SGHDT and CDR2 is YYEEEE. This CDR3 has 12 residues. J lost 12 bases, V lost 1 base, and 4 bases had no gene match. The chain's CDR3 is CASSLWAGAQFF. Written as DNA, the CDR3 is TGTGCCAGCAGCTTGTGGGCGGGAGCGCAGTTCTTC.

The chain combines TRBV18 with TRBJ2-5, with 14 positions matching TRBD2. Germline trimming cut 3 bases from V and 4 bases from J; bases unmatched to any gene: 10. Germline V gene data show CDR1 as KGHSH and CDR2 as LQKENI. This CDR3 has 18 amino acids. As DNA, the CDR3 is TGTGCCAGCTCACCGGGGACTAGCGGGAGTCAGATGAGAGAGACCCAGTACTTC. Translated, it gives CASSPGTSGSQMRETQYF.

V and J are TRBV5-1 and TRBJ2-1, with TRBD1 identical over 8 bases. This CDR3 spans 12 amino acids. Unmatched junction bases numbered 3, after V lost 4 bases and J lost 9 bases. The germline V gene has CDR1 SGHRS and CDR2 YFSETQ. CDR3 DNA: TGCGCCAGCAGCCTTGGGACAGGTGAGCAGTTCTTC. Residues: CASSLGTGEQFF.

V gene TRBV2 combines with J gene TRBJ1-2; D possibly corresponds to TRBD1 (5 bases). Between the trimmed V and J ends, which lost 1 base and 7 bases, there was a span of 7 bases. CDR3 length: 12 amino acids. CDR1 and CDR2 from the germline V gene are SNHLY and FYNNEI. Here the CDR3 DNA reads TGTGCCAGCAGTGAAGAGGGGTTTGGCTACACCTTC. As protein: CASSEEGFGYTF.

This sequence joins TRBV30 and TRBJ1-6; D might be TRBD1 (6 bases). CDR3 length: 15 residues. Trimming stripped 3 bases from V and 0 bases from J, with 9 bases between. The germline CDR1 and CDR2 sequences are GTSNPN and SVGIG (reference sequence). DNA of the CDR3: TGTGCCTGGAGCAAACAGGGCTCCTATAATTCACCCCTCCACTTT. It translates to CAWSKQGSYNSPLHF.

This clone showed up just once. The V call is TRBV5-4, the J call TRBJ2-2; 7 nucleotides line up with TRBD1. The V and J ends lost 2 bases and 1 base, in that order; junction bases with no gene match: 2. Germline loops: CDR1 SGHNT, CDR2 YYREEE (reference sequence). The CDR3 spans 15 residues. CDR3 sequence (DNA): TGTGCCAGCAGCTTAGACAGGGAGAACACCGGGGAGCTGTTTTTT. Translated: CASSLDRENTGELFF.

V is TRBV7-9 and J is TRBJ1-1; TRBD1 aligns across 9 bases. J gave up 6 bases and V 4 bases, and 6 bases lay outside the gene matches. In germline, CDR1 is SEHNR, CDR2 FQNEAQ (reference sequence). CDR3 size: 14 residues. Here the CDR3 reads CASSSDRGQAEAFF. The CDR3 region has the DNA TGTGCCAGCAGCTCGGACAGGGGACAGGCTGAAGCTTTCTTT.

The V gene is TRBV9, the J gene TRBJ2-3, with TRBD1 as a possible D gene (5 bases). Germline V gene lookup returns CDR1 SGDLS and CDR2 YYNGEE. Trimming cost V 2 bases and J 3 bases, with 10 bases left between them. CDR3 size: 14 residues. The CDR3 nucleotides read TGTGCCAGCAGCGTGGGGCTCGTGACAGATACGCAGTATTTT. It is translated as CASSVGLVTDTQYF.

The gene calls are TRBV9 and TRBJ1-6; perhaps TRBD1 as D (6 bases). The V gene lost 4 bases and the J gene lost 5 bases, with 10 bases spanning the gap. This CDR3 comprises 14 residues. Germline V lookup: CDR1 SGDLS, CDR2 YYNGEE. This CDR3 is CASSPGQHNSPLHF. CDR3 DNA: TGTGCCAGCAGCCCCGGACAGCATAATTCACCCCTCCACTTT.

The V gene is TRBV5-1, the J gene TRBJ1-4; TRBD1 agrees at 9 bases. Germline-derived CDR1 and CDR2 are SGHRS and YFSETQ. CDR3 length equals 16 residues. With V trimmed by 4 bases and J by 4 bases, 8 bases remained unmatched. The CDR3 nucleotides read TGCGCCAGCAGCCCCCGGGACAGGGACCTTAATGAAAAACTGTTTTTT. Amino acids: CASSPRDRDLNEKLFF. The full variable domain, completed using reference TRBV5-1 and TRBJ1-4, is KAGVTQTPRYLIKTRGQQVTLSCSPISGHRSVSWYQQTPGQGLQFLFEYFSETQRNKGNFPGRFSGRQFSNSRSEMNVSTLELGDSALYLCASSPRDRDLNEKLFFGSGTQLSVL.

The rearrangement joins TRBV7-3 to TRBJ2-1; 7 nucleotides align to TRBD1. The CDR3 runs 13 residues. Trimming removed 3 bases from V and 9 bases from J; junction bases left unmatched: 5. CDR1 and CDR2 (germline): SGHTA, FQGTGA. CDR3 sequence (DNA): TGTGCCAGCAGCTTGACAGGGCGGACTGAGCAGTTCTTC. The encoded protein is CASSLTGRTEQFF.

This clone was observed once. The V call is TRBV29-1, the J call TRBJ1-2; D possibly corresponds to TRBD1 (6 bases). Germline CDR1 SQVTM, CDR2 ANQGSEA. Trimming stripped 4 bases from V and 8 bases from J, with 11 bases between. This CDR3 contains 11 residues. The CDR3 here is CSVVGGLGYTF. In nucleotides, the CDR3 is TGCAGCGTTGTCGGGGGGCTCGGCTACACCTTC.

The chain links TRBV19 to TRBJ1-5; perhaps TRBD1 as D (6 bases). Trimming took 0 bases from V and 5 from J, leaving 14 bases between them. The length of the CDR3 is 16 residues. Germline lookup yields CDR1 LNHDA and CDR2 SQIVND (reference sequence). The CDR3 sequence is CASSIEARGRHQPQHF. The CDR3 DNA reads TGTGCCAGTAGTATAGAGGCCAGGGGTCGGCATCAGCCCCAGCATTTT. The full variable domain, rest sourced from reference TRBV19 and TRBJ1-5, is DGGITQSPKYLFRKEGQNVTLSCEQNLNHDAMYWYRQDPGQGLRLIYYSQIVNDFQKGDIAEGYSVSREKKESFPLTVTSAQKNPTAFYLCASSIEARGRHQPQHFGDGTRLSIL.

This clone was found once. The gene calls are TRBV19 and TRBJ1-5, with D possibly TRBD1 on 5 matching bases. Between the trimmed V and J ends, which lost 6 bases and 2 bases, there was a span of 11 bases. CDR3 length: 14 amino acids. The germline V gene encodes CDR1 LNHDA and CDR2 SQIVND (reference sequence). The CDR3 DNA sequence: TGTGCCAGTAGGGGCGGGGACCGCAATCAGCCCCAGCATTTT. Its translation: CASRGGDRNQPQHF.

The chain has TRBV19 and TRBJ2-7; 11 nucleotides align to TRBD2. CDR1 is LNHDA and CDR2 is SQIVND in the germline V gene (reference sequence). The CDR3 extends over 18 amino acids. The V segment lost 6 bases and the J segment 5 bases; nucleotides outside the gene matches: 18. CDR3 sequence reads: CASSSSGVGTSGPHEQYF. The CDR3 DNA sequence: TGTGCCAGTAGCAGCTCGGGGGTGGGGACTAGCGGTCCCCACGAGCAGTACTTC.

The rearrangement uses TRBV9 and TRBJ2-4, with 8 bases that match TRBD2. The CDR3 covers 16 residues. The trim removed 0 bases at V and 0 bases at J, leaving 2 bases unmatched. CDR1 and CDR2 (germline): SGDLS, YYNGEE. CDR3 sequence: CASSVAGGLAKNIQYF. CDR3 nucleotides: TGTGCCAGCAGCGTAGCGGGAGGGCTAGCCAAAAACATTCAGTACTTC.

The chain combines TRBV5-1 with TRBJ2-7, with D perhaps matching TRBD1 (6 bases). Between the trimmed V and J ends, which lost 0 bases and 6 bases, there was a span of 10 bases. The CDR3 loop spans 13 amino acids. Germline V gene data show CDR1 as SGHRS and CDR2 as YFSETQ. CDR3 in amino acids: CASSLVTGVEQYF. The DNA of the CDR3 is TGCGCCAGCAGCTTGGTGACAGGCGTCGAGCAGTACTTC.

J is TRBJ2-7 and V is TRBV7-2; D possibly corresponds to TRBD1 (5 bases). CDR1 and CDR2 (germline): SGHTA, FQGNSA. This CDR3 is 14 amino acids long. V was trimmed by 2 bases and J by 5 bases, leaving 13 bases between them. CDR3 sequence reads: CASSLLAGFHEQYF. CDR3 nucleotide sequence: TGTGCCAGCAGCTTACTGGCAGGGTTCCACGAGCAGTACTTC.